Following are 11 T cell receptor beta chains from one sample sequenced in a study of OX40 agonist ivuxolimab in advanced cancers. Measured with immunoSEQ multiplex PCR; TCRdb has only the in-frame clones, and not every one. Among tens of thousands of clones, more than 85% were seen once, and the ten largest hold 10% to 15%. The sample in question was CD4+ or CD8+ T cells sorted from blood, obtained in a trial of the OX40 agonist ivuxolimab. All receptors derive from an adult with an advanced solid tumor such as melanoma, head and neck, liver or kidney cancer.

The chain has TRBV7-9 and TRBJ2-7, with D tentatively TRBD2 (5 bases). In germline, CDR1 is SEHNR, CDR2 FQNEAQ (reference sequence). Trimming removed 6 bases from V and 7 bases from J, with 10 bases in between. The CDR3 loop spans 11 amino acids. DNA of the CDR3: TGTGCCAGCAGGAGTTCGGGGGAGCAGTACTTC. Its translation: CASRSSGEQYF. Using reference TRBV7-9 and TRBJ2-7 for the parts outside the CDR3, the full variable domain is DTGVSQNPRHKITKRGQNVTFRCDPISEHNRLYWYRQTLGQGPEFLTYFQNEAQLEKSRLLSDRFSAERPKGSFSTLEIQRTEQGDSAMYLCASRSSGEQYFGPGTRLTVT.

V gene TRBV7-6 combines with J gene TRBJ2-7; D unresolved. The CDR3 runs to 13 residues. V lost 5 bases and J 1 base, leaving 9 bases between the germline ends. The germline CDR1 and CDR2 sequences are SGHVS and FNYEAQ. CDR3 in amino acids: CASSPVSSYEQYF. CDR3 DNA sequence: TGTGCCAGCAGCCCAGTTTCTTCCTACGAGCAGTACTTC.

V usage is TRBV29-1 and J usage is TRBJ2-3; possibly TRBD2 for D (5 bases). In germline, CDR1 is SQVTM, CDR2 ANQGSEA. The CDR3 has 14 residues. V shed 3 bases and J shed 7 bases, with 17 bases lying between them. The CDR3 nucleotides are TGCAGCGTTGATGTACGGCGGGTCTGGTATACGCAGTATTTT. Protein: CSVDVRRVWYTQYF.

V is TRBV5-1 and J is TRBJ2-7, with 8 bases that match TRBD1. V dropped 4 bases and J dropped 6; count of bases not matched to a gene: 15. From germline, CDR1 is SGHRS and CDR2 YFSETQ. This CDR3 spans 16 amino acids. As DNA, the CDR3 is TGCGCCAGCAGCCCCGGGACAGGTGGAGGTAGAGTCGAGCAGTACTTC. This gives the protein CASSPGTGGGRVEQYF.

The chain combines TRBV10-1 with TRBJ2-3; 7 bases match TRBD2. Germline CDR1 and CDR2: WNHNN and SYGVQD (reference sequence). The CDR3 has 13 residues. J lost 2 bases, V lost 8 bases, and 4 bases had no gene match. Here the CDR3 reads CASRGRNTDTQYF. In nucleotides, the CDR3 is TGCGCCAGCCGCGGGAGAAACACAGATACGCAGTATTTT.

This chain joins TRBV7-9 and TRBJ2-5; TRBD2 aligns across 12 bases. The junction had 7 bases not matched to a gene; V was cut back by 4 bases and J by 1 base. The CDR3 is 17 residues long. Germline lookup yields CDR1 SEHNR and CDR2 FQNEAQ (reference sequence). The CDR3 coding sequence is TGTGCCAGCAGCTCCCGTCAGGGACTAGCGGGCCAAGAGACCCAGTACTTC. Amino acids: CASSSRQGLAGQETQYF.

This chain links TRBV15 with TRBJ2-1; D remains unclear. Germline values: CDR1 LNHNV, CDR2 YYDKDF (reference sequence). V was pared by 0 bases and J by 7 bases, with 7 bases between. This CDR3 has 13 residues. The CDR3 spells CATSRDIFNEQFF. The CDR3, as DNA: TGTGCCACCAGCAGAGATATTTTTAATGAGCAGTTCTTC.

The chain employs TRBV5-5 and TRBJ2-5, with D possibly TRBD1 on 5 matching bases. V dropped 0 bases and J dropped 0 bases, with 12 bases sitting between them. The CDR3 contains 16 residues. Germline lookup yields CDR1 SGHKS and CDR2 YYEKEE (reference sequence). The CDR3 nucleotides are TGTGCCAGCAGCTTGGGTCCAGGGTTTTACCAAGAGACCCAGTACTTC. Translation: CASSLGPGFYQETQYF.

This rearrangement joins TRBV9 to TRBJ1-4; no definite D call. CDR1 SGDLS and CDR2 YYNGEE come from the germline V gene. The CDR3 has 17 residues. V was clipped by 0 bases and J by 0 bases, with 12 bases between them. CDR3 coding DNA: TGTGCCAGCAGCGTAGCTTCGGGCAGAACAACTAATGAAAAACTGTTTTTT. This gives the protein CASSVASGRTTNEKLFF.

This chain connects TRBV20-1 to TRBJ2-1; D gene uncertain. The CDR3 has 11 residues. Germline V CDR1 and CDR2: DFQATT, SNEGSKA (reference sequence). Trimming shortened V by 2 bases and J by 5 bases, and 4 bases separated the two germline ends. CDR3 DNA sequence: TGCAGTGCTAGACTTGACAATGAGCAGTTCTTC. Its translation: CSARLDNEQFF.

The CDR3: CASSQRPGQVTSTDTQYF. DNA of the CDR3: TGTGCCAGCAGCCAAAGACCGGGACAGGTAACGAGCACAGATACGCAGTATTTT. The chain is built from TRBV14 and TRBJ2-3; 8 bases agree with TRBD1. V dropped 2 bases and J dropped 0; count of bases not matched to a gene: 10. Germline CDR1 is SGHDN and CDR2 is FVKESK. The CDR3 is made up of 18 amino acids.